Included here is one TCR beta chain sequence, with context. As yet, its antigen is unknown. Patients were left out if they had other autoimmune diseases, uncontrolled infections, pregnancy or lactation. Isolation of PBMCs was performed using around 9.5 ml of fresh peripheral blood. The data derive from a study of Graves' ophthalmopathy and Graves' hyperthyroidism. The CDR3 extends over 16 amino acids. CDR1 LGHNT and CDR2 FRNRAP come from the germline V gene. V was pared by 0 bases and J by 6 bases, with 18 bases between. The TCR beta CDR3 regions underwent amplification from RNA transcripts. First-round RT-PCR relied on HTBI primers, and a second-round multiplex PCR came next. TCRdb recomputed calls from the multiplex PCR reads with MiXCR, one row per CDR3 protein. The data hold over 500,000 distinct CDR3 sequences, with approximately 21% observed a single time. Study-level findings and limits: Separation of ophthalmopathy from stable hyperthyroidism was achieved by a 13-signature model, at around 88% sensitivity and just over 80% specificity. Blood repertoires reportedly contained most expanded thyroid clonotypes above 0.001 frequency.

The TCR sequence derives from a woman between 18 and 29 years old with stable Graves' hyperthyroidism. Some clones in this sample may be carry-over from other donors' samples. This chain joins TRBV12-5 and TRBJ2-7; D is possibly TRBD1 (5 bases). Specimen: peripheral blood. CDR3 DNA: TGTGCTAGTGGTTTGGTACTTCCCAGGGCCCTTGGCGAGCAGTACTTC. It is translated as CASGLVLPRALGEQYF.